The entry below gives a single T cell receptor (beta chain) sequence along with its context. Its antigen remains undetermined. Base quality data are lacking; no much larger clone is found one base away. Patients with a history of autoimmune disease or receiving systemic immunosuppression were excluded from the trial. Peripheral blood for TCR sequencing was collected from all dose cohorts at baseline, on cycle 4 day 1, and on cycle 7 day 1. The samples were drawn from a first-in-human, open-label, multicenter phase I dose-escalation trial of ivuxolimab. Adults with locally advanced or metastatic melanoma, renal cell, hepatocellular, or head and neck squamous cell carcinoma were enrolled in the trial. Before TCR sequencing, CD4+ T cells and CD8+ T cells from peripheral blood were sorted into separate populations. Genomic DNA was isolated from the sorted cells so that the TCRbeta CDR3 region could be sequenced. TCRbeta CDR3 regions were sequenced using the immunoSEQ Assay. TCRdb obtained this table from immuneACCESS and retained in-frame rearrangements with V and J assigned. These tables miss some clones; where compared with another copy, unresolved V genes account for less than half of the shortfall, and the remainder is unexplained. The sample profile shows 100,000 to 130,000 clones; approximately 90% of them were found once. The ten largest clonotypes hold roughly 1.3% of the sample.

This entry is derived from a study of OX40 agonist ivuxolimab in advanced cancers. For the wider study: Ivuxolimab was a fully human IgG2 agonistic monoclonal antibody targeting the costimulatory receptor OX40 (CD134). Intravenous ivuxolimab was administered to patients every 2 weeks at six dose levels: 0.01, 0.1, 0.3, 1.5, 3 and 10 mg/kg. Of the approximately 50 dose-escalation patients, hepatocellular carcinoma was present in about 20, melanoma in roughly 15, renal cell carcinoma in 9 and head and neck cancer in 9. In the dose-escalation cohort, around 80% of patients were male, and the mean age was around 60 years with a range of about 20 to 79. Patients were allowed to have had prior anti-PD-1, anti-PD-L1 or anti-CTLA-4 therapy, and approximately 37% of the dose-escalation patients had been treated with checkpoint inhibitors. Three dose-escalation patients achieved partial responses, one with hepatocellular carcinoma and two with cutaneous melanoma. Peripheral TCRbeta sequencing was intended to test whether TCR sequence diversity was altered and clonal T-cell expansion was caused by ivuxolimab. The monotherapy dose-escalation portion (N ≈ 50 patients) of the phase I ivuxolimab trial is reported in the paper. Overall results and qualifications from the work: In partial responders in the 0.1-3.0 mg/kg groups, normalized peripheral clonal expansion was found to be among the lowest, especially among CD8+ T cells. Antigen specificity was not determined for the clonally expanded peripheral T cells. At doses of 0.1 to 3.0 mg/kg, clonal expansion of both CD4+ and CD8+ blood T cells was observed from baseline to week 6. After ivuxolimab, more expanded clones were found on average in CD8+ T cells than in CD4+ T cells. Low levels of normalized T-cell clonal expansion were also seen in some patients who did not respond.

Trimming removed 5 bases from V and 4 bases from J; the gene matches leave 13 bases unexplained. Including cysteine and phenylalanine, the CDR3 has 16 amino acids. The kept DNA is CDR3 alone, 48 bases in frame from the first base. CDR1 and CDR2, per the germline V gene, are SGHTA and FQGNSA. The chain links TRBV7-2 with TRBJ1-2; 7 of the junction bases match TRBD1. The TCR originated in an adult with an advanced solid tumor such as melanoma, head and neck, liver or kidney cancer. The starting material was CD4+ or CD8+ T cells sorted from blood, obtained in a trial of the OX40 agonist ivuxolimab. This receptor has the CDR3 CASSLTSGGSVYGYTF. The sequence in DNA is TGTGCCAGCAGCCTCACTTCAGGGGGTTCTGTCTATGGCTACACCTTC.